The 14 T cell receptor beta chains given below trace back to one sample, sequenced in a study of shared clonotypes between healthy human individuals. Selected positively for CCR7 and CD45RO-negative, naive CD8 cells excluded terminally differentiated effector memory CD45RA+ cells. Using immunoSEQ multiplex PCR, the repertoire was profiled, and TCRdb retains in-frame clones only, with some absent. The sample consists of roughly 2 million clones, around 96% of them appearing once. Sequencing used naive CD8+ T cells sorted from blood. The receptors here all came from a man between 18 and 35 years old in good health.

The CDR3 region is CASSLHGEAGIYGYTF. CDR3 nucleotides: TGTGCCAGCAGCTTACACGGGGAGGCAGGCATCTATGGCTACACCTTC. This chain joins TRBV5-6 and TRBJ1-2; D is unresolved. Germline V gene data show CDR1 as SGHDT and CDR2 as YYEEEE. V was cut by 2 bases and J by 4 bases, with 18 bases left in between. This CDR3 contains 16 residues.

The genes are TRBV11-2 and TRBJ2-7; no definite D call. Germline V gene lookup returns CDR1 SGHAT and CDR2 FQNNGV. Trimming left V 8 bases short and J 7 bases short, with 15 bases between. This CDR3 is built from 12 residues. CDR3 region: CASCGSPLEQYF. The CDR3 nucleotides read TGTGCCAGCTGCGGCTCCCCCCTTGAGCAGTACTTC.

The rearrangement links TRBV5-6 to TRBJ1-6; D ambiguous. Looked up from germline, CDR1 is SGHDT and CDR2 is YYEEEE. V was shortened by 0 bases and J by 10 bases, with 17 bases between the two germline ends. The CDR3 spans 16 residues. The CDR3 nucleotides are TGTGCCAGCAGCTTGGAGCGAAATCTCCGAGCCTCACCCCTCCACTTT. Amino acid sequence: CASSLERNLRASPLHF.

The chain couples TRBV6-4 to TRBJ2-7; D is possibly TRBD1 (5 bases). Looked up from germline, CDR1 is MRHNA and CDR2 is SNTAGT. The CDR3 totals 15 residues. Trimming took off 2 bases at V and 3 bases at J, with 14 bases between the two ends. The CDR3 sequence: CASSDGAGHGYEQYF. As DNA, the CDR3 is TGTGCCAGCAGTGACGGGGCAGGGCATGGCTACGAGCAGTACTTC.

The chain combines TRBV4-1 with TRBJ1-1; D not certain. Looked up from germline, CDR1 is MGHRA and CDR2 is YSYEKL. The CDR3 has 15 residues. V lost 4 bases to trimming and J lost 1 base, with 13 bases between them. CDR3 DNA: TGCGCCAGCAGCCCCGAAGGTGCCAGGAACACTGAAGCTTTCTTT. It encodes CASSPEGARNTEAFF.

The J gene is TRBJ1-1, the V gene TRBV30; D is perhaps TRBD1 (5 bases). The ends were cut back, 7 bases at V and 1 base at J, with 13 bases in the middle. The CDR3 contains 13 residues. CDR1 and CDR2 from the germline V gene are GTSNPN and SVGIG (reference sequence). The CDR3 sequence: CALWGGTNTEAFF. Written as DNA, the CDR3 is TGTGCCTTATGGGGGGGGACGAACACTGAAGCTTTCTTT.

V and J are TRBV5-1 and TRBJ1-1, with D uncertain. This CDR3 spans 15 amino acids. In germline, CDR1 is SGHRS, CDR2 YFSETQ. With 4 bases removed from V and 0 bases from J, the gap between germline ends came to 13 bases. CDR3 loop: CASSPAHLMNTEAFF. CDR3 coding DNA: TGCGCCAGCAGCCCGGCCCACCTCATGAACACTGAAGCTTTCTTT.

The rearrangement joins TRBV7-9 to TRBJ2-7; TRBD1 agrees at 7 bases. V shed 5 bases, J shed 1 base, and the junction held 11 bases outside the gene matches. This CDR3 spans 16 amino acids. In germline, CDR1 is SEHNR, CDR2 FQNEAQ (reference sequence). CDR3 nucleotides: TGTGCCAGCAGCCCTCTCGGGGACAGTCTATCCTACGAGCAGTACTTC. Translated, it gives CASSPLGDSLSYEQYF. The variable domain in full, completed from reference TRBV7-9 and TRBJ2-7, reads DTGVSQNPRHKITKRGQNVTFRCDPISEHNRLYWYRQTLGQGPEFLTYFQNEAQLEKSRLLSDRFSAERPKGSFSTLEIQRTEQGDSAMYLCASSPLGDSLSYEQYFGPGTRLTVT.

The chain combines TRBV28 with TRBJ1-4, with 7 positions matching TRBD1. The V segment lost 6 bases and the J segment 6 bases; nucleotides outside the gene matches: 7. Germline V gene lookup returns CDR1 MDHEN and CDR2 SYDVKM. The CDR3 spans 14 residues. The CDR3 loop is CASSWQGGDEKLFF. In nucleotides, the CDR3 is TGTGCCAGCAGCTGGCAGGGGGGGGATGAAAAACTGTTTTTT.

The rearrangement links TRBV9 to TRBJ2-2; TRBD2 agrees at 14 bases. Germline loops: CDR1 SGDLS, CDR2 YYNGEE. Losses at the gene ends were 3 bases for V and 6 bases for J; bases not matched to a gene: 4. CDR3 length: 16 amino acids. In DNA, the CDR3 is TGTGCCAGCAGCGCCATGACTAGCGGGAGGGCCGGGGAGCTGTTTTTT. It is translated as CASSAMTSGRAGELFF.

V usage is TRBV5-1 and J usage is TRBJ1-2; D remains unclear. Per germline, CDR1 SGHRS and CDR2 YFSETQ. V lost 0 bases and J 4 bases, leaving 13 bases between the germline ends. This CDR3 contains 15 residues. As DNA, the CDR3 is TGCGCCAGCAGCTTGGACGGGTATGAGCCCTATGGCTACACCTTC. Its translation: CASSLDGYEPYGYTF.

V and J are TRBV4-1 and TRBJ2-7; D not resolved. The CDR3 is made up of 15 amino acids. Germline V CDR1 and CDR2: MGHRA, YSYEKL. V was clipped by 1 base and J by 2 bases, with 12 bases between them. CDR3 nucleotide sequence: TGCGCCAGCAGCCAAGGGCCAGCGAGGACCTACGAGCAGTACTTC. Encoded protein: CASSQGPARTYEQYF.

The chain joins TRBV10-3 to TRBJ2-7; 10 bases are a match to TRBD2. This CDR3 has 14 amino acids. Trimming cost V 6 bases and J 6 bases; bases outside gene matches: 8. Germline CDR1 is ENHRY and CDR2 is SYGVKD. The CDR3 is CAISALAGSVEQYF. CDR3 nucleotide sequence: TGTGCCATCAGCGCACTAGCGGGGTCGGTCGAGCAGTACTTC.

V and J are TRBV10-1 and TRBJ1-1, with 10 nucleotides matching TRBD1. CDR3 size: 14 residues. Germline values: CDR1 WNHNN, CDR2 SYGVQD (reference sequence). The trim removed 6 bases at V and 6 bases at J, leaving 7 bases unmatched. The CDR3 nucleotides are TGCGCCAGCAGCTCGGGACAGGGGCAGGCTGAAGCTTTCTTT. Translation: CASSSGQGQAEAFF.